This T cell receptor beta chain was recovered during a study of shared clonotypes between healthy human individuals. The germline CDR1 and CDR2 sequences are SEHNR and FQNEAQ (reference sequence). The CDR3 has 15 residues. J was trimmed by 7 bases and V by 3 bases; bases with no gene match: 7. The genomic DNA of each subset was split evenly across several immunoSEQ plates. Profiled with immunoSEQ multiplex PCR; TCRdb holds only in-frame clones, not every one. The repertoire holds about 2.4 million clones, with approximately 93% as singletons. The rearrangement uses TRBV7-9 and TRBJ2-1; 9 nucleotides line up with TRBD2. Sequenced: naive CD4+ T cells from PBMCs. Described subset: CD45RA+ positively selected. The TCR was taken from a man aged 18 to 29 in good health. Some clones in this sample may be carry-over from other donors' samples. CDR3 protein: CASSFDGGRGNEQFF. Written as DNA, the CDR3 is TGTGCCAGCAGCTTTGACGGCGGGAGGGGTAATGAGCAGTTCTTC.